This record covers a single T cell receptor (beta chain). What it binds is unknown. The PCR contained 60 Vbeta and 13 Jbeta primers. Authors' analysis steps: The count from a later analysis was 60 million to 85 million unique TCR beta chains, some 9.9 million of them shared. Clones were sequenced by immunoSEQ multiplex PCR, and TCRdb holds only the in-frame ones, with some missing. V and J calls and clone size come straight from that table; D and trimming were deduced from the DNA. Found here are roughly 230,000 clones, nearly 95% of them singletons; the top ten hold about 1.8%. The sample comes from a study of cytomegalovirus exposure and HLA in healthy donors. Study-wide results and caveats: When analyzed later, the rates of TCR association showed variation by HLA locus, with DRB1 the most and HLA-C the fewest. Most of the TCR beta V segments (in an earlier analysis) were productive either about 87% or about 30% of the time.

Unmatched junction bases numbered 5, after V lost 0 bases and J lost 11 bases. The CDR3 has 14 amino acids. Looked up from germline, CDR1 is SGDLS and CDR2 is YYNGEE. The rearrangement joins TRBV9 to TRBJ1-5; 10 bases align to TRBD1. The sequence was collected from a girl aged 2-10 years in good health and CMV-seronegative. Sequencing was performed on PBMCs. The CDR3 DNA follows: TGTGCCAGCAGCGTAGGGGGGACAGGGGAAGCCCAGCATTTT. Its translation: CASSVGGTGEAQHF. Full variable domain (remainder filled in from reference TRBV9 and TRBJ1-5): DSGVTQTPKHLITATGQRVTLRCSPRSGDLSVYWYQQSLDQGLQFLIQYYNGEERAKGNILERFSAQQFPDLHSELNLSSLELGDSALYFCASSVGGTGEAQHFGDGTRLSIL.